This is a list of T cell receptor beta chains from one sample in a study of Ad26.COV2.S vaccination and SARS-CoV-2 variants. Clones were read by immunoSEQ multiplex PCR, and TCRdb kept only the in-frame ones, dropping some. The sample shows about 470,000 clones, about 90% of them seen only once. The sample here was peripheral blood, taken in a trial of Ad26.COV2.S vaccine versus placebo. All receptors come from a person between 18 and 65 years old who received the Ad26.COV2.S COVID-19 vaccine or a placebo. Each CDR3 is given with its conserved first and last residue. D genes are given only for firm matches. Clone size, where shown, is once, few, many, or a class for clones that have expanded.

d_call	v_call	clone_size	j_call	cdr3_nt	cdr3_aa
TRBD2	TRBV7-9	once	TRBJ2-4	TGTGCCAGCAGCCCCCCCTCGACTAGCGGGAGGTCGGACAAAAACATTCAGTACTTC	CASSPPSTSGRSDKNIQYF
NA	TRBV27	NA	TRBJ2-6	TGTGCCAGCAGTTTCCCCCGGAAGGCTCCTGGGGCCAACGTCCTGACTTTC	CASSFPRKAPGANVLTF
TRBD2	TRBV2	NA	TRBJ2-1	TGTGCCAGCACTCTCAACGGACTAGCCCACAATGAGCAGTTCTTC	CASTLNGLAHNEQFF
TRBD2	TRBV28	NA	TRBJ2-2	TGTGCCAGCAGTTTGCCTGCGGGACTAGCGAACACCGGGGAGCTGTTTTTT	CASSLPAGLANTGELFF
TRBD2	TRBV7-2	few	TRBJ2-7	TGTGCCAGCAGCCAACTAGCGGGGAACTACGAGCAGTACTTC	CASSQLAGNYEQYF
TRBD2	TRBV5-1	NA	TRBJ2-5	TGCGCCAGCAGCTTGCTCGGGACTAGCGGGAAGGAGACCCAGTACTTC	CASSLLGTSGKETQYF
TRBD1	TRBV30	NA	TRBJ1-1	TGTGCCTGGAGTGTAGACAGGGGACGTCCTGAAGCTTTCTTT	CAWSVDRGRPEAFF
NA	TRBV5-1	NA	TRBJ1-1	TGCGCCAGCATCTCCGCTGGGGAGGACACTGAAGCTTTCTTT	CASISAGEDTEAFF
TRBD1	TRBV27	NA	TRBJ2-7	TGTGCCAGCAGTTTATTAGGACAGGATCCCTACGAGCAGTACTTC	CASSLLGQDPYEQYF
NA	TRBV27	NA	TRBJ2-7	TGTGCCAGCAGTTTAGGGTCCGTCTACGAGCAGTACTTC	CASSLGSVYEQYF
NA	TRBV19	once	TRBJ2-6	TGTGCCAGTAGTGCGGAATATGGGGCCAACGTCCTGACTTTC	CASSAEYGANVLTF
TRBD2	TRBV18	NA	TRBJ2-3	TGTGCCAGCTCACCTACTAGCGGGGGAAGCACAGATACGCAGTATTTT	CASSPTSGGSTDTQYF
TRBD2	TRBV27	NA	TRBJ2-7	TGTGCCACCCGGGGGGGAGGCTACGAGCAGTACTTC	CATRGGGYEQYF
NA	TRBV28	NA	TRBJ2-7	TGTGCCAGCAGCACTACCGGACGGATCTTTAGGTCCTACGAGCAGTACTTC	CASSTTGRIFRSYEQYF
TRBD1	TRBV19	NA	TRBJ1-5	TGTGCCAGTAGCCCCGACAGGGTTCAGCCCCAGCATTTT	CASSPDRVQPQHF
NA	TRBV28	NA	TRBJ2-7	TGTGCCAGCAGTTTAGTCGAGGACAATCGATGGGAGCAGTACTTC	CASSLVEDNRWEQYF
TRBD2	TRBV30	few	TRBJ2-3	TGTGCCTGGAACCAGCGGGAAAGAGATACGCAGTATTTT	CAWNQRERDTQYF
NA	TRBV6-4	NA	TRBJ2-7	TGTGCCAGCACCTGTGAGCAGGGGATTCACGAGCAGTACTTC	CASTCEQGIHEQYF
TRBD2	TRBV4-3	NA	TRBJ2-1	TGCGCCAGCAGCCAATACGGACTAGCGGGCCCACCCTACAATGAGCAGTTCTTC	CASSQYGLAGPPYNEQFF
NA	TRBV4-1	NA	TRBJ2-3	TGCGCCAGCAGCCGATCCCTGACTACCGAAATACTCACAGATACGCAGTATTTT	CASSRSLTTEILTDTQYF
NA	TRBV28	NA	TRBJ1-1	TGTGCCAGCAGTGGGGTAACTGAAGCTTTCTTT	CASSGVTEAFF
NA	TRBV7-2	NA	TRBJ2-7	TGTGCCAGCAGCCCACTGGCGGAGGCCTACGAGCAGTACTTC	CASSPLAEAYEQYF
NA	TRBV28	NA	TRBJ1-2	TGTGCCAGCAGTTCTACTGGCCCATATGGCTACACCTTC	CASSSTGPYGYTF
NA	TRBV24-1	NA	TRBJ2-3	TGTGCCACCAGTGCCCCTAGGGGCGGCACAGATACGCAGTATTTT	CATSAPRGGTDTQYF
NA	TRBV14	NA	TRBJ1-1	TGTGCCAGCAGCCAAGACCTCACGAGTGAAGCTTTCTTT	CASSQDLTSEAFF
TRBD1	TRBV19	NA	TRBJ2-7	TGTGCCACCCTACCAGGACAGGGCTCAACCTACGAGCAGTACTTC	CATLPGQGSTYEQYF
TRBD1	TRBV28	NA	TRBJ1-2	TGTGCCAGCAGTGAGGGACAGGGTAGGAACTATGGCTACACCTTC	CASSEGQGRNYGYTF
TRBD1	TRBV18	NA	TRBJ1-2	TGTGCCAGCTCACCTGGTGGGACAGGGTTTGGCTACACCTTC	CASSPGGTGFGYTF
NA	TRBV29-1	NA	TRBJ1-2	TGCAGCGTCTTTACGGCCTATGGCTACACCTTC	CSVFTAYGYTF
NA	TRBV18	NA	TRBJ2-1	TGTGCCAGCTCGGCTAGCGCCAACAATGAGCAGTTCTTC	CASSASANNEQFF
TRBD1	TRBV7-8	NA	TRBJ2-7	TGTGCCAGCAGCTCCGAGACAGGGTACGACGAGCAGTACTTC	CASSSETGYDEQYF
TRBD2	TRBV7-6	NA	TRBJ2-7	TGTGCCAGCAGCTTGGGGCCTAGCGGGAGGTCCTACGAGCAGTACTTC	CASSLGPSGRSYEQYF
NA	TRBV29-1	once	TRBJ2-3	TGCAGCGTCGGTTACAGGGGAGGAAACACAGATACGCAGTATTTT	CSVGYRGGNTDTQYF
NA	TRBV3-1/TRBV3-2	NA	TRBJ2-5	TGTGCCAGCAGCCACTCAGAGGCAATACAAGAGACCCAGTACTTC	CASSHSEAIQETQYF
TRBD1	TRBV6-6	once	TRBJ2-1	TGTGCCAGCAGATCCGGGACAGGGGTCAATGAGCAGTTCTTC	CASRSGTGVNEQFF
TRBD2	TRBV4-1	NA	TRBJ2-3	TGCGCCAGCAGCTTTAGGGCTAGCGGGAAGACAGATACGCAGTATTTT	CASSFRASGKTDTQYF